This T cell receptor (beta chain) came from a study of blood T cell repertoires in COVID-19. As handled by the study authors: From reference gene primer amplification, estimates of nucleated cell counts were derived. Repertoires were generated with immunoSEQ multiplex PCR, while TCRdb's copy carries only in-frame clones and drops some. V and J calls and clone size are as listed in that table; D and trimming were resolved from the DNA. This table holds 90,000 to 100,000 clones, about 80% found once. V lost 10 bases, J lost 7 bases, and 11 bases lay in between. This CDR3 has 11 amino acids. Germline lookup yields CDR1 SNHLY and CDR2 FYNNEI.

The gene calls are TRBV2 and TRBJ2-1; the D is unclear. This receptor was identified in a man between 60 and 75 years old with acute or convalescent COVID-19. Material for sequencing was peripheral blood. CDR3 sequence: CATYSGNEQFF. The DNA for the CDR3 is TGTGCCACCTACTCCGGGAATGAGCAGTTCTTC. The whole variable domain, filled in from reference TRBV2 and TRBJ2-1, reads EPEVTQTPSHQVTQMGQEVILRCVPISNHLYFYWYRQILGQKVEFLVSFYNNEISEKSEIFDDQFSVERPDGSNFTLKIRSTKLEDSAMYFCATYSGNEQFFGPGTRLTVL.